The 11 T cell receptor beta chains in this list originate from one sample, sequenced in a study of blood T cell repertoires in COVID-19. The protocol was immunoSEQ multiplex PCR, while the TCRdb copy is restricted to in-frame clones and leaves out a portion. The repertoire has some 270,000 clones, 70% to 90% of them found once; the top ten carry 8% to 13%. The sequenced material came from peripheral blood. These receptors all come from a woman in her 70s with acute or convalescent COVID-19.

V gene TRBV5-1 combines with J gene TRBJ1-1, with 7 bases lining up with TRBD1. J was trimmed by 6 bases and V by 2 bases; bases with no gene match: 13. Germline V gene lookup returns CDR1 SGHRS and CDR2 YFSETQ. This CDR3 has 16 residues. CDR3 amino acids: CASSLAVPQTGSEAFF. The CDR3 coding sequence is TGCGCCAGCAGCTTAGCTGTCCCCCAGACAGGGTCTGAAGCTTTCTTT.

This CDR3 reads CASSFFLTSGAQETQYF. The CDR3 bases are TGTGCCAGCAGCTTTTTTCTCACTAGCGGGGCCCAAGAGACCCAGTACTTC. V usage is TRBV5-5 and J usage is TRBJ2-5; TRBD2 matches 10 bases. V was clipped by 2 bases and J by 1 base; unmatched bases: 8. The germline V gene encodes CDR1 SGHKS and CDR2 YYEKEE (reference sequence). CDR3 length equals 17 residues.

This chain connects TRBV4-1 to TRBJ2-7; 9 bases line up with TRBD1. The CDR3 sequence is 15 residues long. Losses at the gene ends were 6 bases for V and 1 base for J; bases not matched to a gene: 7. Germline assignment: CDR1 MGHRA and CDR2 YSYEKL. The CDR3, as DNA: TGCGCCAGCAGTTACAGGGGGCGCGGGTCCTACGAGCAGTACTTC. Protein: CASSYRGRGSYEQYF.

The J gene is TRBJ2-3, the V gene TRBV4-1; tentatively, D is TRBD2 (6 bases). V gave up 1 base and J gave up 7 bases, with 24 bases separating them. CDR3 length equals 18 residues. Germline V gene lookup returns CDR1 MGHRA and CDR2 YSYEKL. For the CDR3, the DNA is TGCGCCAGCAGCCAAGTCTTGGGTTCGGGAGCACGAGGAAATACGCAGTATTTT. Translation gives CASSQVLGSGARGNTQYF.

J is TRBJ1-1 and V is TRBV6-5; TRBD1 might be the D (5 bases). Germline assignment: CDR1 MNHEY and CDR2 SVGAGI. Trimming cost V 5 bases and J 3 bases, with 13 bases left between them. The CDR3 is 14 amino acids. CDR3 in amino acids: CASSHRNLHTEAFF. CDR3 sequence (DNA): TGTGCCAGCAGTCACAGGAACCTCCACACTGAAGCTTTCTTT.

This clone was found once. The rearrangement uses TRBV6-5 and TRBJ1-2, with TRBD1 matching over 9 bases. The CDR3 spans 15 residues. CDR1 and CDR2 from the germline V gene are MNHEY and SVGAGI. V shed 6 bases and J 3 bases; nucleotides not matched to a gene: 8. This chain's CDR3 is CASRPRDREYYGYTF. Written as DNA, the CDR3 is TGTGCCAGCAGGCCTCGGGACAGGGAGTACTATGGCTACACCTTC.

The genes are TRBV6-5 and TRBJ2-7; D is perhaps TRBD2 (6 bases). This CDR3 contains 12 residues. The ends were cut back, 7 bases at V and 6 bases at J, with 13 bases in the middle. Germline lookup yields CDR1 MNHEY and CDR2 SVGAGI. The CDR3 DNA reads as TGTGCCAGCACCGGGGGACGGGGCGAGCAGTACTTC. Amino acid sequence: CASTGGRGEQYF.

This sequence joins TRBV27 and TRBJ2-3, with 8 nucleotides matching TRBD1. This CDR3 region has 16 residues. Germline values: CDR1 MNHEY, CDR2 SMNVEV (reference sequence). V was clipped by 5 bases and J by 6 bases; unmatched bases: 13. In DNA, the CDR3 is TGTGCCAGCAGTGCCCCCCGGCCAGGGGGCATCGATACGCAGTATTTT. It specifies CASSAPRPGGIDTQYF.

The rearrangement uses TRBV6-1 and TRBJ1-1; weak D call: TRBD1 (5 bases). The CDR3 has 15 residues. The V and J ends lost 0 bases and 7 bases respectively, with 15 bases between them. CDR1 is MNHNS and CDR2 is SASEGT in the germline V gene. CDR3 sequence reads: CASSEASQGKNEAFF. The DNA of the CDR3 is TGTGCCAGCAGTGAAGCCTCTCAGGGAAAAAATGAAGCTTTCTTT.

This rearrangement joins TRBV18 to TRBJ1-3; tentatively, D is TRBD1 (6 bases). The CDR3 is made up of 13 amino acids. In germline, CDR1 is KGHSH, CDR2 LQKENI. V lost 5 bases and J lost 7, with 12 bases in between. The CDR3 region is CASSTGNGNTIYF. CDR3 DNA sequence: TGTGCCAGCTCAACAGGGAACGGGAACACCATATATTTT.

The V call is TRBV4-1, the J call TRBJ1-1; no clear D gene. Germline values: CDR1 MGHRA, CDR2 YSYEKL. The ends were cut back, 5 bases at V and 0 bases at J, with 13 bases in the middle. This CDR3 region has 15 residues. This CDR3 reads CASSGRGAMNTEAFF. CDR3 bases: TGCGCCAGCAGCGGAAGAGGAGCCATGAACACTGAAGCTTTCTTT.